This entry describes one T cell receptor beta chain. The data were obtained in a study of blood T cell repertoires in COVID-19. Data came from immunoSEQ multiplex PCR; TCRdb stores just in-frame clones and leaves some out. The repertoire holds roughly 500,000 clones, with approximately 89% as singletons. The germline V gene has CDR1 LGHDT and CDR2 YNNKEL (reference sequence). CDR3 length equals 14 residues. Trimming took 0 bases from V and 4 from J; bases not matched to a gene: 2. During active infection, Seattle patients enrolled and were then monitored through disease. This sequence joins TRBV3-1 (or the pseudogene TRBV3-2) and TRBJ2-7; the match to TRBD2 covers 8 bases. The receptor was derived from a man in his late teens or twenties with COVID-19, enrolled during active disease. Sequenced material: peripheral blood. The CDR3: CASSQDPSGYEQYF. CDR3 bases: TGTGCCAGCAGCCAAGATCCTAGCGGGTACGAGCAGTACTTC.